Each of the 27 T cell receptor beta chains below was sequenced from the same sample in a study of blood T cell repertoires in COVID-19. Produced via immunoSEQ multiplex PCR; TCRdb's table is partial and in-frame only. Of over 85,000 clones listed, around nine tenths are singletons. Sequenced material: peripheral blood. Receptor source: a man aged 40-49 years with acute or convalescent COVID-19.

This clone was recorded a few times. V usage is TRBV7-6 and J usage is TRBJ2-3, with TRBD2 matching 9 bases. Germline CDR1 and CDR2: SGHVS and FNYEAQ. CDR3 length: 19 residues. V dropped 1 base and J dropped 6; count of bases not matched to a gene: 17. CDR3 in DNA: TGTGCCAGCAGCTTAGAATCGGAGGGGCGGGAGGGCCTAAGGGATACGCAGTATTTT. This encodes CASSLESEGREGLRDTQYF. Complete variable domain (other parts from reference TRBV7-6 and TRBJ2-3): GAGVSQSPRYKVTKRGQDVALRCDPISGHVSLYWYRQALGQGPEFLTYFNYEAQQDKSGLPNDRFSAERPEGSISTLTIQRTEQRDSAMYRCASSLESEGREGLRDTQYFGPGTRLTVL.

This clone occurred a few times. The J gene is TRBJ1-5, the V gene TRBV5-1, with D maybe TRBD1 (5 bases). The CDR3 has 14 amino acids. Germline CDR1 reads SGHRS; CDR2 reads YFSETQ. The ends were cut back, 0 bases at V and 1 base at J, with 5 bases in the middle. The CDR3 DNA follows: TGCGCCAGCAGCTTGGAGGGGAGCAATCAGCCCCAGCATTTT. Residues: CASSLEGSNQPQHF.

The chain employs TRBV11-2 and TRBJ2-2, with TRBD1 matching 9 bases. The CDR3 covers 15 residues. V lost 1 base to trimming and J lost 7 bases; unmatched junction nucleotides: 4. Germline values: CDR1 SGHAT, CDR2 FQNNGV. The CDR3 is CASSLGTGEGGELFF. DNA of the CDR3: TGTGCCAGCAGCTTAGGGACAGGGGAAGGCGGGGAGCTGTTTTTT.

The chain has TRBV3-1 (or the pseudogene TRBV3-2) and TRBJ2-7; TRBD1 might be the D (6 bases). The V end lost 4 bases, the J end lost 2 bases, and 12 bases lay between the germline ends. Germline lookup yields CDR1 LGHDT and CDR2 YNNKEL (reference sequence). The CDR3 runs to 14 residues. CDR3 nucleotide sequence: TGTGCCAGCAGCCTTACGGGACATACCTACGAGCAGTACTTC. It specifies CASSLTGHTYEQYF.

The genes are TRBV9 and TRBJ1-5; 8 nucleotides match TRBD1. The V segment lost 3 bases and the J segment 6 bases; nucleotides outside the gene matches: 5. CDR1 is SGDLS, CDR2 YYNGEE, per germline. This CDR3 has 14 residues. This CDR3 is CASSEQGAGQPQHF. CDR3 sequence (DNA): TGTGCCAGCAGCGAGCAGGGGGCGGGTCAGCCCCAGCATTTT.

The chain recombines TRBV27 with TRBJ2-1, with D maybe TRBD2 (7 bases). The CDR3 has 17 amino acids. Looked up from germline, CDR1 is MNHEY and CDR2 is SMNVEV (reference sequence). With 6 bases removed from V and 1 base from J, the gap between germline ends came to 19 bases. The CDR3: CASSEPVGGASYNEQFF. The CDR3 nucleotides are TGTGCCAGCAGCGAACCAGTGGGGGGGGCTTCCTACAATGAGCAGTTCTTC.

This clone was seen more than once but under ten times. The rearrangement links TRBV12-5 to TRBJ1-3; TRBD1 aligns across 9 bases. The ends lost 4 bases at V and 4 bases at J; junction bases unmatched: 8. This CDR3 comprises 16 residues. CDR1 is LGHNT, CDR2 FRNRAP, per germline. CDR3 residues: CASGSGTGYSGNTIYF. CDR3 coding DNA: TGTGCTAGTGGTTCCGGGACAGGGTATTCCGGAAACACCATATATTTT.

This rearrangement joins TRBV30 to TRBJ1-6, with a weak D call TRBD1 (6 bases). The CDR3 loop spans 15 amino acids. V was cut by 2 bases and J by 8 bases, with 16 bases left in between. CDR1 is GTSNPN, CDR2 SVGIG, per germline (reference sequence). The chain's CDR3 is CAWSRLQQGDSPLHF. Here the CDR3 DNA reads TGTGCCTGGAGTAGACTCCAACAGGGAGATTCACCCCTCCACTTT.

The CDR3 DNA is TGTGCCAGTACCCGATCCGGGACAGGGGACAAAAACATTCAGTACTTC. As protein: CASTRSGTGDKNIQYF. The chain recombines TRBV19 with TRBJ2-4; TRBD1 aligns across 10 bases. Germline CDR1 and CDR2: LNHDA and SQIVND (reference sequence). The CDR3 loop spans 16 amino acids. V trimming: 7 bases; J trimming: 3 bases; junction bases outside the gene matches: 9.

CDR3 residues: CASARTDWGENYGYTF. The CDR3 DNA is TGCGCCAGTGCGCGGACCGACTGGGGAGAAAACTATGGCTACACCTTC. The chain uses TRBV5-1 and TRBJ1-2; unclear D gene. Trimming took off 8 bases at V and 2 bases at J, with 22 bases between the two ends. The length of the CDR3 is 16 residues. Germline loops: CDR1 SGHRS, CDR2 YFSETQ.

The chain couples TRBV5-4 to TRBJ2-7, with D unresolved. CDR3 length equals 17 residues. Germline CDR1 and CDR2: SGHNT and YYREEE (reference sequence). With 4 bases removed from V and 2 bases from J, the gap between germline ends came to 22 bases. CDR3 nucleotides: TGTGCCAGCAGCCTACCGGGTGATGGCCCAACCCCCTACGAGCAGTACTTC. It codes for CASSLPGDGPTPYEQYF.

The chain is built from TRBV5-5 and TRBJ1-2; tentatively, D is TRBD1 (6 bases). There are 15 residues in the CDR3. CDR1 is SGHKS, CDR2 YYEKEE, per germline (reference sequence). The V and J ends lost 3 bases and 3 bases respectively, with 15 bases between them. The CDR3 sequence: CASSSSGAGHYGYTF. CDR3 sequence (DNA): TGTGCCAGCAGCTCGTCAGGGGCAGGTCACTATGGCTACACCTTC.

This chain uses TRBV5-4 with TRBJ2-7, with D maybe TRBD2 (7 bases). From germline, CDR1 is SGHNT and CDR2 YYREEE (reference sequence). The CDR3 totals 16 residues. V shed 4 bases and J shed 6 bases, with 23 bases lying between them. CDR3 nucleotides: TGTGCCAGCAGCCCAGAAAGCTCTCGGGGGGCTGGCGAGCAGTACTTC. Its protein product is CASSPESSRGAGEQYF.

The chain couples TRBV11-3 to TRBJ1-4; a weak D match, TRBD1 (6 bases). V was trimmed by 4 bases and J by 8 bases, leaving 17 bases between them. From germline, CDR1 is SGHNT and CDR2 YENEEA. The CDR3 length is 15 residues. This chain's CDR3 is CASSSGGQGKEKLFF. CDR3 nucleotides: TGTGCCAGCAGCTCAGGTGGGCAGGGGAAAGAAAAACTGTTTTTT.

V usage is TRBV6-1 and J usage is TRBJ2-2, with a weak D call TRBD1 (6 bases). The V gene lost 2 bases and the J gene lost 7 bases, with 14 bases spanning the gap. Germline V gene lookup returns CDR1 MNHNS and CDR2 SASEGT. This CDR3 has 15 amino acids. CDR3: CASSEMAGVGGELFF. As DNA, the CDR3 is TGTGCCAGCAGTGAAATGGCAGGGGTTGGCGGGGAGCTGTTTTTT.

V gene TRBV7-6 combines with J gene TRBJ2-7, with a possible D match to TRBD1 (6 bases). This CDR3 comprises 15 residues. Germline V lookup: CDR1 SGHVS, CDR2 FNYEAQ. The V end was cut by 1 base, the J end by 3 bases, with 13 bases between. The CDR3 loop reads CASSLGSQGRYEQYF. The CDR3 bases are TGTGCCAGCAGCTTAGGTTCACAGGGCCGCTACGAGCAGTACTTC.

In DNA, the CDR3 is TGTGCCAGCAGTTCAGGGAACTCAGATACGCAGTATTTT. Its translation: CASSSGNSDTQYF. J is TRBJ2-3 and V is TRBV3-1 (or the pseudogene TRBV3-2); a weak D match, TRBD1 (5 bases). This CDR3 comprises 13 residues. The germline V gene encodes CDR1 LGHDT and CDR2 YNNKEL (reference sequence). V lost 6 bases and J 4 bases, leaving 11 bases between the germline ends.

The CDR3 bases are TGTGCCAGCAGCTTGGCGTACGGAGTTTACGAGCAGTACTTC. Amino acids: CASSLAYGVYEQYF. The J gene is TRBJ2-7, the V gene TRBV5-8, with D uncertain. Trimming removed 0 bases from V and 4 bases from J, with 11 bases in between. The CDR3 has 14 residues. In germline, CDR1 is SGHTS, CDR2 YDEGEE. The entire variable domain, with the rest obtained from reference TRBV5-8 and TRBJ2-7, is as follows: EAGVTQSPTHLIKTRGQQATLRCSPISGHTSVYWYQQALGLGLQFLLWYDEGEERNRGNFPPRFSGRQFPNYSSELNVNALELEDSALYLCASSLAYGVYEQYFGPGTRLTVT.

This chain links TRBV19 with TRBJ1-3, with D maybe TRBD1 (6 bases). The CDR3 spans 15 residues. Germline CDR1 LNHDA, CDR2 SQIVND (reference sequence). Trimming shortened V by 7 bases and J by 3 bases, and 16 bases separated the two germline ends. Here the CDR3 DNA reads TGTGCCAGTATAAAGAGCACAGGGCTTGGAAACACCATATATTTT. Residues: CASIKSTGLGNTIYF.

The chain combines TRBV6-6 with TRBJ1-2; 12 nucleotides align to TRBD1. The junction had 5 bases not matched to a gene; V was cut back by 5 bases and J by 7 bases. Germline CDR1 is MNHNY and CDR2 is SVGAGI (reference sequence). CDR3 length: 14 residues. CDR3 protein: CASSEGQGARGYTF. The CDR3 region has the DNA TGTGCCAGCAGTGAGGGACAGGGGGCACGTGGCTACACCTTC.

The rearrangement uses TRBV2 and TRBJ2-3; 9 bases are shared with TRBD2. This CDR3 is built from 15 residues. Trimming at V came to 4 bases and at J to 4 bases, leaving 6 bases not matched to a gene. Germline loops: CDR1 SNHLY, CDR2 FYNNEI. CDR3 amino acids: CASSGRGGDADTQYF. CDR3 nucleotide sequence: TGTGCCAGCAGTGGGCGGGGGGGCGACGCAGATACGCAGTATTTT.

This chain connects TRBV28 to TRBJ1-1; TRBD1 might be the D (6 bases). Trimming shortened V by 7 bases and J by 4 bases, and 13 bases separated the two germline ends. The length of the CDR3 is 13 residues. Germline loops: CDR1 MDHEN, CDR2 SYDVKM. CDR3 sequence reads: CASITGTGTEAFF. The CDR3 coding sequence is TGTGCCAGCATTACAGGGACGGGCACTGAAGCTTTCTTT.

The genes are TRBV29-1 and TRBJ2-1; TRBD2 matches at 8 bases. V shed 4 bases, J shed 0 bases, and the junction held 5 bases outside the gene matches. Germline V gene sequence: CDR1 SQVTM, CDR2 ANQGSEA. This CDR3 spans 15 amino acids. This CDR3 reads CSVVSGDSSYNEQFF. The CDR3 DNA sequence: TGCAGCGTTGTTAGCGGGGATAGCTCCTACAATGAGCAGTTCTTC.

In DNA form, the CDR3 reads TGTGCCAGCAGTCCACCGAGGGAGTGGCAGTTCTTC. It specifies CASSPPREWQFF. The chain has TRBV6-5 and TRBJ2-1, with D possibly matching TRBD2 (5 bases). In germline, CDR1 is MNHEY, CDR2 SVGAGI. The CDR3 loop spans 12 amino acids. With 5 bases removed from V and 12 bases from J, the gap between germline ends came to 14 bases.

This chain links TRBV7-3 with TRBJ2-2; maybe TRBD2 (6 bases). CDR3 length: 13 amino acids. V lost 1 base to trimming and J lost 7 bases, with 7 bases between them. CDR1 SGHTA and CDR2 FQGTGA come from the germline V gene. The CDR3 bases are TGTGCCAGCAGCTTAAGCGGGATCGGGGAGCTGTTTTTT. Its translation is CASSLSGIGELFF. Supplemented by reference TRBV7-3 and TRBJ2-2, the full variable domain reads GAGVSQTPSNKVTEKGKYVELRCDPISGHTALYWYRQSLGQGPEFLIYFQGTGAADDSGLPNDRFFAVRPEGSVSTLKIQRTERGDSAVYLCASSLSGIGELFFGEGSRLTVL.

A remark on this clone: In the same sample, other DNA sequences code for this CDR3. The chain links TRBV18 to TRBJ2-2, with TRBD1 as a possible D gene (6 bases). The germline V gene encodes CDR1 KGHSH and CDR2 LQKENI. CDR3 size: 16 residues. Trimming removed 3 bases at V and 0 bases at J, with 11 bases between. CDR3: CASSPRTDTNTGELFF. CDR3 in DNA: TGTGCCAGCTCACCCCGGACAGATACGAACACCGGGGAGCTGTTTTTT.

V usage is TRBV4-2 and J usage is TRBJ2-5, with 10 bases matching TRBD2. This CDR3 region has 16 residues. Trimming removed 1 base from V and 5 bases from J; junction bases left unmatched: 7. The germline V gene encodes CDR1 LGHNA and CDR2 YNFKEQ. DNA for the CDR3: TGTGCCAGCAGCCAAGTAGTAGCGGGGGGTAGGGAGACCCAGTACTTC. This codes for CASSQVVAGGRETQYF.